These 20 T cell receptor beta chains came from one sample sequenced in a study of T cell clonotyping in hematopoietic cell transplantation. Data came from immunoSEQ multiplex PCR; TCRdb stores just in-frame clones and leaves some out. Of under 9,500 clones listed, around 97% are singletons. This specimen consisted of peripheral blood mononuclear cells, obtained 100 days after allogeneic stem cell transplant. All receptors derive from a male patient between 60 and 69 years old who had an allogeneic stem cell transplant from a related donor, so the T cells may come from the graft donor. Some clones in this sample may be carry-over from other donors' samples.

CDR3 in amino acids: CASSQDRPSGVHEQYF. CDR3 coding DNA: TGTGCCAGCAGCCAAGATAGGCCCAGCGGGGTACACGAGCAGTACTTC. The chain couples TRBV4-2 to TRBJ2-7; 7 positions match TRBD2. Trimming at V came to 0 bases and at J to 5 bases, leaving 10 bases not matched to a gene. From germline, CDR1 is LGHNA and CDR2 YNFKEQ. The CDR3 is 16 amino acids.

V usage is TRBV4-3 and J usage is TRBJ1-6; 9 positions match TRBD1. This CDR3 region has 14 residues. Per the germline V gene, CDR1 is LGHNA and CDR2 is YSLEER. Unmatched junction bases numbered 5, after V lost 4 bases and J lost 10 bases. CDR3 in DNA: TGCGCCAGCAGCCCGGGACAGGGCCGGTCACCCCTCCACTTT. Its translation: CASSPGQGRSPLHF.

The DNA for the CDR3 is TGCAGCGTACCGGGACTACAAGACACCGGGGAGCTGTTTTTT. Translating it yields CSVPGLQDTGELFF. V and J are TRBV29-1 and TRBJ2-2; TRBD2 matches 7 bases. Germline CDR1 is SQVTM and CDR2 is ANQGSEA. The CDR3 runs to 14 residues. V was clipped by 6 bases and J by 3 bases; unmatched bases: 7.

The chain joins TRBV7-8 to TRBJ1-5; D possibly corresponds to TRBD1 (6 bases). Germline values: CDR1 SGHVS, CDR2 FQNEAQ. The CDR3 runs 14 residues. The V gene lost 8 bases and the J gene lost 6 bases, with 17 bases spanning the gap. The CDR3 loop is CASSPVGAGQPQHF. The CDR3 bases are TGTGCCAGCTCTCCGGTGGGGGCCGGTCAGCCCCAGCATTTT.

This chain joins TRBV19 and TRBJ1-2; no reliable D call. V gave up 7 bases and J gave up 0 bases, with 15 bases separating them. CDR1 and CDR2 from the germline V gene are LNHDA and SQIVND (reference sequence). The CDR3 has 15 residues. In DNA form, the CDR3 reads TGTGCCAGTACCCCGGTGGTTGGAACTAACTATGGCTACACCTTC. Translating gives CASTPVVGTNYGYTF. Complete variable domain (other parts from reference TRBV19 and TRBJ1-2): DGGITQSPKYLFRKEGQNVTLSCEQNLNHDAMYWYRQDPGQGLRLIYYSQIVNDFQKGDIAEGYSVSREKKESFPLTVTSAQKNPTAFYLCASTPVVGTNYGYTFGSGTRLTVV.

The rearrangement uses TRBV2 and TRBJ2-2; tentative D call: TRBD2 (5 bases). Trimming pared 9 bases from V and 4 bases from J, leaving 18 bases between. This CDR3 has 15 amino acids. Germline V lookup: CDR1 SNHLY, CDR2 FYNNEI. The CDR3 nucleotides read TGTGCCAGTTCCCTGGATCGGGGTCGCACCGGGGAGCTGTTTTTT. It specifies CASSLDRGRTGELFF.

V gene TRBV6-5 combines with J gene TRBJ2-7; possibly TRBD1 for D (6 bases). V dropped 2 bases and J dropped 0 bases, with 11 bases sitting between them. The germline V gene has CDR1 MNHEY and CDR2 SVGAGI. The CDR3 contains 15 residues. For the CDR3, the DNA is TGTGCCAGCAGTTACACGCACAGGGCCTCCTACGAGCAGTACTTC. It specifies CASSYTHRASYEQYF.

The chain carries TRBV30 and TRBJ1-5; D uncertain. This CDR3 region has 17 residues. The germline V and J ends were trimmed by 0 bases and 0 bases, with 15 bases remaining between them. Per the germline V gene, CDR1 is GTSNPN and CDR2 is SVGIG (reference sequence). CDR3 sequence: CAWSVRGNAYSNQPQHF. CDR3 coding DNA: TGTGCCTGGAGTGTTAGAGGCAACGCATATAGCAATCAGCCCCAGCATTTT.

This clone was counted once. This chain joins TRBV7-3 and TRBJ1-2; TRBD1 might be the D (6 bases). CDR1 SGHTA and CDR2 FQGTGA come from the germline V gene. The ends were cut back, 2 bases at V and 4 bases at J, with 14 bases in the middle. This CDR3 spans 15 amino acids. The CDR3 nucleotides are TGTGCCAGCAGCTTAGGGCCAGGGGAGGGCTATGGCTACACCTTC. Translating gives CASSLGPGEGYGYTF.

This clone was seen only once. This chain connects TRBV5-6 to TRBJ1-2; maybe TRBD1 (5 bases). Germline V gene sequence: CDR1 SGHDT, CDR2 YYEEEE. Trimming took 0 bases from V and 4 from J, leaving 7 bases between them. The CDR3 covers 13 residues. The CDR3 sequence is CASSLGQFYGYTF. The DNA of the CDR3 is TGTGCCAGCAGCTTGGGACAGTTCTATGGCTACACCTTC. Full variable domain (outside the CDR3, taken from reference TRBV5-6 and TRBJ1-2): DAGVTQSPTHLIKTRGQQVTLRCSPKSGHDTVSWYQQALGQGPQFIFQYYEEEERQRGNFPDRFSGHQFPNYSSELNVNALLLGDSALYLCASSLGQFYGYTFGSGTRLTVV.

The chain joins TRBV2 to TRBJ1-1; D unclear. Germline CDR1 reads SNHLY; CDR2 reads FYNNEI. The V gene lost 6 bases and the J gene lost 5 bases, with 13 bases spanning the gap. The CDR3 contains 13 residues. CDR3 bases: TGTGCCAGCAGGGGGAGGAGGTCGACTGAAGCTTTCTTT. This gives the protein CASRGRRSTEAFF.

The chain has TRBV10-3 and TRBJ2-5; 10 positions match TRBD1. Germline V gene sequence: CDR1 ENHRY, CDR2 SYGVKD. The V segment lost 5 bases and the J segment 5 bases; nucleotides outside the gene matches: 2. This CDR3 has 13 amino acids. The CDR3 nucleotides are TGTGCCATCAGTTTGGACAGGGGGGAGACCCAGTACTTC. This translates into CAISLDRGETQYF.

The rearrangement joins TRBV28 to TRBJ1-1; D is uncertain. This CDR3 is built from 12 residues. V shed 2 bases and J shed 6 bases, with 7 bases lying between them. Looked up from germline, CDR1 is MDHEN and CDR2 is SYDVKM. CDR3 nucleotide sequence: TGTGCCAGCAGTTTAAGGGTACCTGAAGCTTTCTTT. Its protein is CASSLRVPEAFF.

The chain carries TRBV7-6 and TRBJ2-7; TRBD2 is a possible D gene (5 bases). This CDR3 spans 12 amino acids. V was clipped by 3 bases and J by 6 bases, with 9 bases between them. Germline V lookup: CDR1 SGHVS, CDR2 FNYEAQ. The CDR3: CASSFSGSEQYF. The DNA for the CDR3 is TGTGCCAGCAGCTTCTCGGGGAGCGAGCAGTACTTC.

This chain links TRBV5-4 with TRBJ1-6, with TRBD1 as a possible D gene (5 bases). Deletions cut 2 bases from V and 9 bases from J, with 15 bases between. The CDR3 contains 15 residues. Per the germline V gene, CDR1 is SGHNT and CDR2 is YYREEE (reference sequence). The CDR3 DNA reads TGTGCCAGCAGCTTACTGGGACCCTTAGTTTCACCCCTCCACTTT. Amino acid sequence: CASSLLGPLVSPLHF. Filled out from reference TRBV5-4 and TRBJ1-6, the complete variable domain reads ETGVTQSPTHLIKTRGQQVTLRCSSQSGHNTVSWYQQALGQGPQFIFQYYREEENGRGNFPPRFSGLQFPNYSSELNVNALELDDSALYLCASSLLGPLVSPLHFGNGTRLTVT.

V and J are TRBV28 and TRBJ1-5; no clear D gene. With 5 bases removed from V and 6 bases from J, the gap between germline ends came to 8 bases. The CDR3 length is 12 residues. The germline CDR1 and CDR2 sequences are MDHEN and SYDVKM. CDR3 sequence (DNA): TGTGCCAGCAGTCGGACGGGTCAGCCCCAGCATTTT. Amino acid sequence: CASSRTGQPQHF.

The chain carries TRBV2 and TRBJ2-5; tentative D call: TRBD2 (6 bases). Germline assignment: CDR1 SNHLY and CDR2 FYNNEI. Trimming stripped 3 bases from V and 5 bases from J, with 13 bases between. The CDR3 runs 14 residues. The CDR3 loop is CASSDGTPPETQYF. DNA of the CDR3: TGTGCCAGCAGTGACGGGACTCCTCCGGAGACCCAGTACTTC.

The V call is TRBV28, the J call TRBJ1-1; maybe TRBD1 (6 bases). The CDR3 spans 19 residues. Trimming took 7 bases from V and 1 from J, leaving 28 bases between them. Germline V gives CDR1 MDHEN, CDR2 SYDVKM. CDR3 nucleotides: TGTGCCAGCACCGCGGGAGGGGGGAGTTCTACGTTAGGGAACACTGAAGCTTTCTTT. Its translation: CASTAGGGSSTLGNTEAFF. Complete variable domain (other parts from reference TRBV28 and TRBJ1-1): DVKVTQSSRYLVKRTGEKVFLECVQDMDHENMFWYRQDPGLGLRLIYFSYDVKMKEKGDIPEGYSVSREKKERFSLILESASTNQTSMYLCASTAGGGSSTLGNTEAFFGQGTRLTVV.

CDR3 DNA: TGTGCCAGCAGCCAATCGGGGCCGACGAATAATTCACCCCTCCACTTT. Translating it yields CASSQSGPTNNSPLHF. This chain connects TRBV16 to TRBJ1-6, with a tentative D call TRBD1 (5 bases). Trimming stripped 0 bases from V and 5 bases from J, with 11 bases between. CDR3 length: 16 residues. The germline V gene encodes CDR1 KGHSY and CDR2 FQNENV. Full variable domain (remainder filled in from reference TRBV16 and TRBJ1-6): GEEVAQTPKHLVRGEGQKAKLYCAPIKGHSYVFWYQQVLKNEFKFLISFQNENVFDETGMPKERFSAKCLPNSPCSLEIQATKLEDSAVYFCASSQSGPTNNSPLHFGNGTRLTVT.

This clone appeared once. This chain uses TRBV5-1 with TRBJ1-5, with D hard to call. The CDR3 totals 12 residues. V was pared by 0 bases and J by 6 bases, with 4 bases between. Germline loops: CDR1 SGHRS, CDR2 YFSETQ. The CDR3 region is CASSLEGQPQHF. DNA of the CDR3: TGCGCCAGCAGCTTGGAGGGTCAGCCCCAGCATTTT. Combining the CDR3 with reference TRBV5-1 and TRBJ1-5 gives the whole variable domain KAGVTQTPRYLIKTRGQQVTLSCSPISGHRSVSWYQQTPGQGLQFLFEYFSETQRNKGNFPGRFSGRQFSNSRSEMNVSTLELGDSALYLCASSLEGQPQHFGDGTRLSIL.